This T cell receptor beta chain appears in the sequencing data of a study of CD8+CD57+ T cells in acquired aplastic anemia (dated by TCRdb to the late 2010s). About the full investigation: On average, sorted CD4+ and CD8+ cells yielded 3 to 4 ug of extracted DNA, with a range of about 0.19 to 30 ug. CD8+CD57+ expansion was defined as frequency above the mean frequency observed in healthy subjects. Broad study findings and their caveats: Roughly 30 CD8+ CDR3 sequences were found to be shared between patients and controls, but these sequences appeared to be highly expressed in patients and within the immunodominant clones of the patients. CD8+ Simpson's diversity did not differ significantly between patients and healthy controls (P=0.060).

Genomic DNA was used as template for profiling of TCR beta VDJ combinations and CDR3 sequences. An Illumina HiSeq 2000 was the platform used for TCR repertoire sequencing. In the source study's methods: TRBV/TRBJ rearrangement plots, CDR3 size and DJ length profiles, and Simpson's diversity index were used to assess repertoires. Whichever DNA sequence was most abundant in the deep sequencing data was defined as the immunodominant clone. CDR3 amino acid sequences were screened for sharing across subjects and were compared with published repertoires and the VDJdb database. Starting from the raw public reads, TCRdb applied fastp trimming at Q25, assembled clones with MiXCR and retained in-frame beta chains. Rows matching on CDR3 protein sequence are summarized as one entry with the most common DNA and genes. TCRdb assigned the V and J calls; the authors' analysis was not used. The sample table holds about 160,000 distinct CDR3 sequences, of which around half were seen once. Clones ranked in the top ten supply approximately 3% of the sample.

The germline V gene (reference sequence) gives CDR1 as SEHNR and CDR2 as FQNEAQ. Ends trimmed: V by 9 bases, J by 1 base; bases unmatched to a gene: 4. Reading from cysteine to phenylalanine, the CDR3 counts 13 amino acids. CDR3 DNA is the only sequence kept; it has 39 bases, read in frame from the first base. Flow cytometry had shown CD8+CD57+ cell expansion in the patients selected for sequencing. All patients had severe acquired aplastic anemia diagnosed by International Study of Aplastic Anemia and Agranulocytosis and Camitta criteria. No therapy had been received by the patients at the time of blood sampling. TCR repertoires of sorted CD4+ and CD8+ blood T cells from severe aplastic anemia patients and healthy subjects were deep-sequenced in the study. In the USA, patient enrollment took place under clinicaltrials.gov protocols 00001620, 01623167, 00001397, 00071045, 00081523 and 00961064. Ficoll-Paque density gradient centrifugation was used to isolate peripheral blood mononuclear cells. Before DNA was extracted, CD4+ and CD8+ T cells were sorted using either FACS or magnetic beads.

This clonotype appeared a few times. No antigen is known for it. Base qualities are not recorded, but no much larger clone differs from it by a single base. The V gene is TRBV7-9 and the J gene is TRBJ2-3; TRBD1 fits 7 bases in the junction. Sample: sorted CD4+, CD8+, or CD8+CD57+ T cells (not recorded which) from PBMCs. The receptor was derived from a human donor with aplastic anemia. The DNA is TGTGCCAGATCCGACAGGGGCACAGATACGCAGTATTTT. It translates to CARSDRGTDTQYF.